This TCR beta chain was retrieved from a study of shared T cell receptors in the human thymus. Only in-frame clones appear in the TCRdb table, and some are missing; sequencing was by immunoSEQ multiplex PCR. The repertoire holds about 660,000 clones, 70% to 90% seen once, with 0.0085% to 0.012% in the top ten. V lost 4 bases to trimming and J lost 0 bases, with 19 bases between them. CDR3 length: 18 residues. Germline values: CDR1 SGHVS, CDR2 FQNEAQ. This same sample was also part of a study on human thymus T cells. In that study: Healthy Finnish infants undergoing corrective surgery for congenital heart defects were used as donors. Thymic resections from corrective heart surgery supplied the tissue. Among thymic and blood repertoires, usage of V and J genes appeared biased. As related research reported, thymic repertoires overlapped highly among unrelated individuals.

The sequenced sample consisted of thymocytes. The genes are TRBV7-8 and TRBJ1-5; no reliable D call. The TCR originated in a boy in the first two years of life with a congenital heart defect. CDR3 coding DNA: TGTGCCAGCAGCTCCAGACCGACACGCGCATATAGCAATCAGCCCCAGCATTTT. This codes for CASSSRPTRAYSNQPQHF.